Below, 26 T cell receptor beta chains from the same sample are listed, as sequenced in a study of early stage breast cancer tumors. Clones were sequenced by immunoSEQ multiplex PCR, and TCRdb holds only the in-frame ones, with some missing. Counted here are roughly 57,000 clones, 75% to 95% occurring once; the ten biggest clones make up around 5%. The material sequenced was blood. The receptors were gathered from a person aged 70 to 85 with breast cancer.

The rearrangement links TRBV5-6 to TRBJ1-1, with TRBD1 identical over 7 bases. The length of the CDR3 is 14 residues. V dropped 3 bases and J dropped 7; count of bases not matched to a gene: 9. The germline V gene has CDR1 SGHDT and CDR2 YYEEEE. CDR3 loop: CASSWGTAELEAFF. The CDR3 DNA reads TGTGCCAGCAGCTGGGGGACAGCAGAGCTTGAAGCTTTCTTT.

This clone was detected only a few times. The rearrangement uses TRBV2 and TRBJ2-7, with TRBD2 matching over 8 bases. The J segment lost 2 bases and the V segment lost 6 bases, leaving 9 bases of the junction unmatched. Germline values: CDR1 SNHLY, CDR2 FYNNEI. CDR3 length equals 15 residues. The CDR3, as DNA: TGTGCCAGCAGCCTTATAGCGGGGACTACCTACGAGCAGTACTTC. Protein: CASSLIAGTTYEQYF.

The rearrangement links TRBV28 to TRBJ2-1; the match to TRBD2 covers 16 bases. Germline CDR1 reads MDHEN; CDR2 reads SYDVKM. V was pared by 6 bases and J by 7 bases, with 6 bases of the junction left unmatched. This CDR3 comprises 16 residues. The CDR3 DNA sequence: TGTGCCAGCAGACCGGGACTAGCGGGAGGGGGAAATGAGCAGTTCTTC. Amino acids: CASRPGLAGGGNEQFF.

The chain couples TRBV29-1 to TRBJ2-1; TRBD2 agrees at 15 bases. V lost 7 bases to trimming and J lost 6 bases; unmatched junction nucleotides: 7. The CDR3 sequence is 15 residues long. Germline V gene lookup returns CDR1 SQVTM and CDR2 ANQGSEA. This CDR3 reads CSARTSGGAGNEQFF. The CDR3 DNA sequence: TGCAGCGCTCGGACTAGCGGGGGGGCGGGCAATGAGCAGTTCTTC.

V gene TRBV6-5 combines with J gene TRBJ1-1; no clear D gene. The CDR3 spans 13 residues. V was clipped by 6 bases and J by 1 base, with 9 bases between them. Germline-derived CDR1 and CDR2 are MNHEY and SVGAGI. The CDR3 DNA sequence: TGTGCCAGCAGACGGACTCAGAACACTGAAGCTTTCTTT. Its protein product is CASRRTQNTEAFF.

CDR3 bases: TGTGCCAGCAGTAGGGGACAGAGCTCCTACAATGAGCAGTTCTTC. This sequence encodes CASSRGQSSYNEQFF. The rearrangement uses TRBV6-5 and TRBJ2-1, with 7 bases lining up with TRBD1. The CDR3 runs 15 residues. Germline-derived CDR1 and CDR2 are MNHEY and SVGAGI. V lost 5 bases to trimming and J lost 0 bases; unmatched junction nucleotides: 4.

V usage is TRBV29-1 and J usage is TRBJ1-2; D possibly corresponds to TRBD1 (5 bases). In germline, CDR1 is SQVTM, CDR2 ANQGSEA. The CDR3 extends over 9 amino acids. Trimming took 4 bases from V and 14 from J, leaving 11 bases between them. The CDR3 spells CSVGSGGTF. CDR3 coding DNA: TGCAGCGTTGGGTCGGGGGGTACCTTC.

The rearrangement uses TRBV4-2 and TRBJ2-1; TRBD1 is a possible D gene (6 bases). The CDR3 has 17 residues. Germline V gene sequence: CDR1 LGHNA, CDR2 YNFKEQ. Trimming removed 4 bases from V and 0 bases from J, with 16 bases in between. CDR3 region: CASSRESDRSSYNEQFF. In DNA form, the CDR3 reads TGTGCCAGCAGCCGAGAATCCGACAGGAGCTCCTACAATGAGCAGTTCTTC.

The chain carries TRBV18 and TRBJ2-2, with D perhaps TRBD2 (5 bases). Between the trimmed V and J ends, which lost 3 bases and 1 base, there was a span of 9 bases. The germline gives CDR1 KGHSH, CDR2 LQKENI. CDR3 size: 15 residues. CDR3 amino acids: CASSPSGLNTGELFF. The DNA of the CDR3 is TGTGCCAGCTCACCGAGCGGTTTGAACACCGGGGAGCTGTTTTTT.

This clone has a single count. The V gene is TRBV7-2, the J gene TRBJ2-7; no clear D. CDR1 is SGHTA, CDR2 FQGNSA, per germline. The CDR3 extends over 13 amino acids. V lost 3 bases and J 4 bases, leaving 10 bases between the germline ends. For the CDR3, the DNA is TGTGCCAGCAGCTTCTATACCCTATACGAGCAGTACTTC. Amino acid sequence: CASSFYTLYEQYF.

The CDR3 DNA is TGTGCCAGCAGCCAAGATCCGGGACAGCAAAATGAAAAACTGTTTTTT. Encoded protein: CASSQDPGQQNEKLFF. This chain connects TRBV4-2 to TRBJ1-4, with 7 bases lining up with TRBD1. Germline V gene lookup returns CDR1 LGHNA and CDR2 YNFKEQ. CDR3 size: 16 residues. With 0 bases clipped from V and 5 bases from J, the junction kept 6 bases outside the gene matches.

The V call is TRBV5-4, the J call TRBJ1-1; 9 bases match TRBD1. J lost 1 base, V lost 4 bases, and 8 bases had no gene match. Germline assignment: CDR1 SGHNT and CDR2 YYREEE (reference sequence). This CDR3 is built from 16 residues. The CDR3 loop is CASSLIGQGSNTEAFF. For the CDR3, the DNA is TGTGCCAGCAGCCTTATTGGACAGGGGTCGAACACTGAAGCTTTCTTT.

J is TRBJ2-5 and V is TRBV9; 7 nucleotides line up with TRBD2. Germline values: CDR1 SGDLS, CDR2 YYNGEE. This CDR3 is 16 amino acids long. The trim removed 1 base at V and 0 bases at J, leaving 6 bases unmatched. Here the CDR3 reads CASSVSVSGYQETQYF. CDR3 sequence (DNA): TGTGCCAGCAGCGTATCTGTTAGCGGGTACCAAGAGACCCAGTACTTC. Full variable domain (rest looked up from reference TRBV9 and TRBJ2-5): DSGVTQTPKHLITATGQRVTLRCSPRSGDLSVYWYQQSLDQGLQFLIQYYNGEERAKGNILERFSAQQFPDLHSELNLSSLELGDSALYFCASSVSVSGYQETQYFGPGTRLLVL.

This clone was counted a single time. V gene TRBV5-1 combines with J gene TRBJ1-1; TRBD1 matches at 7 bases. Germline V gives CDR1 SGHRS, CDR2 YFSETQ. The CDR3 extends over 16 amino acids. The V segment lost 0 bases and the J segment 5 bases; nucleotides outside the gene matches: 10. Here the CDR3 DNA reads TGCGCCAGCAGCTTGGGAGGGGGCCCAGTAATGACTGAAGCTTTCTTT. Translating gives CASSLGGGPVMTEAFF.

The chain couples TRBV7-3 to TRBJ2-3, with no clear D. V was clipped by 2 bases and J by 2 bases, with 5 bases between them. Germline V lookup: CDR1 SGHTA, CDR2 FQGTGA. This CDR3 has 13 residues. CDR3 loop: CASSLGPTDTQYF. DNA for the CDR3: TGTGCCAGCAGCTTAGGGCCCACAGATACGCAGTATTTT. Looking up the rest from reference TRBV7-3 and TRBJ2-3 gives the full variable domain: GAGVSQTPSNKVTEKGKYVELRCDPISGHTALYWYRQSLGQGPEFLIYFQGTGAADDSGLPNDRFFAVRPEGSVSTLKIQRTERGDSAVYLCASSLGPTDTQYFGPGTRLTVL.

V and J are TRBV4-3 and TRBJ1-2, with D maybe TRBD1 (6 bases). V lost 4 bases, J lost 4 bases, and 16 bases lay in between. The germline V gene encodes CDR1 LGHNA and CDR2 YSLEER. The CDR3 has 15 amino acids. The CDR3 loop is CASSLRARGGYGYTF. CDR3 bases: TGCGCCAGCAGCCTAAGGGCCAGGGGTGGCTATGGCTACACCTTC.

The V call is TRBV29-1, the J call TRBJ1-1, with no clear D. V was pared by 1 base and J by 5 bases, with 14 bases between. This CDR3 contains 14 residues. The V gene's germline CDR1 is SQVTM and CDR2 ANQGSEA. CDR3 DNA: TGCAGCGTTGAAGGTTTCGGGGTGAGGACTGAAGCTTTCTTT. This translates into CSVEGFGVRTEAFF.

The chain uses TRBV6-5 and TRBJ1-2; possible D gene TRBD1, 5 bases. Germline CDR1 and CDR2: MNHEY and SVGAGI. CDR3 length: 15 amino acids. V was shortened by 5 bases and J by 4 bases, with 17 bases between the two germline ends. DNA for the CDR3: TGTGCCAGCAGTCGTACAAGCCGCGGGGGCTATGGCTACACCTTC. Its protein is CASSRTSRGGYGYTF.

In DNA form, the CDR3 reads TGTGCCAGCAGTTACTCATTGGGGCCCAAAAACATTCAGTACTTC. Its translation is CASSYSLGPKNIQYF. The rearrangement joins TRBV6-6 to TRBJ2-4, with TRBD1 as a possible D gene (5 bases). V was clipped by 0 bases and J by 2 bases, with 8 bases between them. Germline V gives CDR1 MNHNY, CDR2 SVGAGI (reference sequence). The CDR3 loop spans 15 amino acids.

V and J are TRBV14 and TRBJ2-7; TRBD1 agrees at 7 bases. The V segment lost 4 bases and the J segment 3 bases; nucleotides outside the gene matches: 6. Germline V gene sequence: CDR1 SGHDN, CDR2 FVKESK. This CDR3 has 14 amino acids. CDR3 residues: CASSPPGQFYEQYF. DNA for the CDR3: TGTGCCAGCAGCCCTCCGGGACAGTTCTACGAGCAGTACTTC.

The V call is TRBV7-9, the J call TRBJ1-6; 8 bases map to TRBD1. V dropped 5 bases and J dropped 6; count of bases not matched to a gene: 3. Germline CDR1 is SEHNR and CDR2 is FQNEAQ (reference sequence). This CDR3 is built from 14 residues. CDR3 residues: CASSPDRVNSPLHF. Here the CDR3 DNA reads TGTGCCAGCAGCCCGGACAGGGTTAATTCACCCCTCCACTTT.

V usage is TRBV7-2 and J usage is TRBJ1-1, with TRBD1 as a possible D gene (5 bases). Deletions cut 5 bases from V and 6 bases from J, with 13 bases between. From germline, CDR1 is SGHTA and CDR2 FQGNSA. CDR3 length equals 13 residues. CDR3 DNA sequence: TGTGCCAGCAGCCGATTCAGGGTTTCTGAAGCTTTCTTT. This codes for CASSRFRVSEAFF.

This clone was seen a few times. For the CDR3, the DNA is TGTGCCAGCAGCCCAGGACACCTCTATGGCTACACCTTC. Residues: CASSPGHLYGYTF. This rearrangement joins TRBV6-5 to TRBJ1-2; possible D gene TRBD1, 5 bases. CDR1 is MNHEY and CDR2 is SVGAGI in the germline V gene. CDR3 size: 13 residues. The V end was cut by 6 bases, the J end by 4 bases, with 12 bases between.

The chain has TRBV4-1 and TRBJ1-1; TRBD1 agrees at 9 bases. Germline V gene sequence: CDR1 MGHRA, CDR2 YSYEKL. J lost 8 bases, V lost 2 bases, and 15 bases had no gene match. This CDR3 comprises 17 residues. CDR3 sequence reads: CASSQIIGTGTAGEAFF. DNA for the CDR3: TGCGCCAGCAGCCAAATAATAGGGACAGGGACTGCGGGGGAAGCTTTCTTT.

The chain recombines TRBV9 with TRBJ1-2; D perhaps matches TRBD1 (6 bases). Germline CDR1 reads SGDLS; CDR2 reads YYNGEE. Trimming cost V 3 bases and J 3 bases, with 30 bases left between them. The CDR3 covers 20 residues. CDR3 residues: CASSARNPFIIGEGDYGYTF. The CDR3 bases are TGTGCCAGCAGCGCCCGAAACCCATTCATTATAGGGGAGGGGGACTATGGCTACACCTTC.

The chain couples TRBV4-3 to TRBJ2-1; D is ambiguous. Trimming left V 0 bases short and J 4 bases short, with 4 bases between. The CDR3 length is 13 residues. Germline V gene sequence: CDR1 LGHNA, CDR2 YSLEER. The CDR3 spells CASSQDSYNEQFF. The CDR3 DNA reads TGCGCCAGCAGCCAAGATTCATACAATGAGCAGTTCTTC.